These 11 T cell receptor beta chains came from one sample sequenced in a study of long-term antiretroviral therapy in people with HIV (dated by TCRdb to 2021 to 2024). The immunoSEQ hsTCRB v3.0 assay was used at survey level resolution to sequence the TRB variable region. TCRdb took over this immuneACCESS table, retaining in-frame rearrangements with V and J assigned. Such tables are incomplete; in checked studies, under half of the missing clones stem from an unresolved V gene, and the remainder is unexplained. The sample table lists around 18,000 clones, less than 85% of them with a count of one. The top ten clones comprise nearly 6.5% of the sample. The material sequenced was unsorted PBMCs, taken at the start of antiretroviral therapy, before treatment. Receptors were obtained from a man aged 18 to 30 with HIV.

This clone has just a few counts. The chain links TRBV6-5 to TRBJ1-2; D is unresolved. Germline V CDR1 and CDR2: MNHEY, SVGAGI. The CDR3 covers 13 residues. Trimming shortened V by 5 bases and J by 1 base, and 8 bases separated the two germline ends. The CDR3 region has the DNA TGTGCCAGCAGTGGCCAGTATAACTATGGCTACACCTTC. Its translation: CASSGQYNYGYTF.

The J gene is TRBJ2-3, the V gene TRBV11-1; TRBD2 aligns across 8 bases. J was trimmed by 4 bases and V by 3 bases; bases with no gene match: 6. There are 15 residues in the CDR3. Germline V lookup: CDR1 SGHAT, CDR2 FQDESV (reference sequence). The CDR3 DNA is TGTGCCAGCAGCTTCTCGCGGGGGGCGGCAGATACGCAGTATTTT. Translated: CASSFSRGAADTQYF. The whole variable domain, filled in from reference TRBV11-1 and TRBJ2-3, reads EAEVAQSPRYKITEKSQAVAFWCDPISGHATLYWYRQILGQGPELLVQFQDESVVDDSQLPKDRFSAERLKGVDSTLKIQPAELGDSAMYLCASSFSRGAADTQYFGPGTRLTVL.

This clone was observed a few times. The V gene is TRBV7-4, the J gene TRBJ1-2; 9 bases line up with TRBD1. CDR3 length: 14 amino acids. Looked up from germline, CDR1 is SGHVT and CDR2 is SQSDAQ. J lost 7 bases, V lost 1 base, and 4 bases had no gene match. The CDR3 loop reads CASSLGGQGLGYTF. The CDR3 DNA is TGTGCCAGCAGCTTAGGTGGACAGGGGCTTGGCTACACCTTC.

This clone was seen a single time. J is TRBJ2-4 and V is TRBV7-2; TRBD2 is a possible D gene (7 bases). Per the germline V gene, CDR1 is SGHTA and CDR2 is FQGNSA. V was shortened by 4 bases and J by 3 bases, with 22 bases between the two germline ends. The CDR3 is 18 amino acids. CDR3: CASSSPRSGRGVKNIQYF. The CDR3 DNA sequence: TGTGCCAGCAGCTCCCCGAGGAGTGGGAGGGGGGTCAAAAACATTCAGTACTTC.

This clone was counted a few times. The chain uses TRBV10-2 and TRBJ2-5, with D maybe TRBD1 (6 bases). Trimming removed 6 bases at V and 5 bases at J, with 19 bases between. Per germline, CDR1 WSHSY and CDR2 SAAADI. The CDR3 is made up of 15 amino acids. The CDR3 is CASRSRDNQPETQYF. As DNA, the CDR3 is TGCGCCAGCAGATCCCGGGACAACCAACCCGAGACCCAGTACTTC.

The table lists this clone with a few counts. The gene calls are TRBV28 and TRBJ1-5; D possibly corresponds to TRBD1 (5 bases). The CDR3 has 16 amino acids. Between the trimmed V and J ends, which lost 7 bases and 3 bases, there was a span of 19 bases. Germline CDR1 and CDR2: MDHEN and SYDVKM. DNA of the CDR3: TGTGCCAGCATATCCGGGGGAACAGCCTTCAATCAGCCCCAGCATTTT. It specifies CASISGGTAFNQPQHF.

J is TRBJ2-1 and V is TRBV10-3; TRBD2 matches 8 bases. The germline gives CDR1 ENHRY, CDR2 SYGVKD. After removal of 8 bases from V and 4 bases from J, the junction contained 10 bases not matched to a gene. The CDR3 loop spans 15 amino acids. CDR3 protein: CAIGPESGSYNEQFF. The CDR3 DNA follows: TGTGCCATCGGCCCAGAGAGCGGGAGTTACAATGAGCAGTTCTTC.

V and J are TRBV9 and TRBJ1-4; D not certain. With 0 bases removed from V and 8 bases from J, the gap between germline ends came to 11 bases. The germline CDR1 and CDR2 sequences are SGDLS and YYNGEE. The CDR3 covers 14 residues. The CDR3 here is CASSVGPSGEKLFF. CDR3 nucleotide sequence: TGTGCCAGCAGCGTAGGGCCTTCCGGGGAAAAACTGTTTTTT.

The CDR3 loop reads CASSSGRISGANVLTF. The CDR3, as DNA: TGTGCCAGTAGTTCGGGCAGGATCTCTGGGGCCAACGTCCTGACTTTC. The rearrangement links TRBV19 to TRBJ2-6; D unresolved. CDR3 length equals 16 residues. Trimming cost V 5 bases and J 0 bases, with 11 bases left between them. Germline V CDR1 and CDR2: LNHDA, SQIVND (reference sequence).

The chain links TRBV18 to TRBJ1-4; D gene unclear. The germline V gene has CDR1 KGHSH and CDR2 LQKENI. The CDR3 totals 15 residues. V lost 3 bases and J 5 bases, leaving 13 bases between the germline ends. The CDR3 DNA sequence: TGTGCCAGCTCACCGACCCCAGGTGGGAATGAAAAACTGTTTTTT. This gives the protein CASSPTPGGNEKLFF. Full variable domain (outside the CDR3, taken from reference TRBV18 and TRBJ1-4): NAGVMQNPRHLVRRRGQEARLRCSPMKGHSHVYWYRQLPEEGLKFMVYLQKENIIDESGMPKERFSAEFPKEGPSILRIQQVVRGDSAAYFCASSPTPGGNEKLFFGSGTQLSVL.

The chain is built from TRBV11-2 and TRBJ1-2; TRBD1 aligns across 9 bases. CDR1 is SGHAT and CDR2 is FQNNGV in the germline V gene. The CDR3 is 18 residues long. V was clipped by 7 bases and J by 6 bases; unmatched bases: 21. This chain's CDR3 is CASTPTTVPGQGRNGYTF. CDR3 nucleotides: TGTGCCAGCACCCCTACCACCGTCCCGGGACAGGGAAGGAATGGCTACACCTTC. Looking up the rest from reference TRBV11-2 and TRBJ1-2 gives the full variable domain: EAGVAQSPRYKIIEKRQSVAFWCNPISGHATLYWYQQILGQGPKLLIQFQNNGVVDDSQLPKDRFSAERLKGVDSTLKIQPAKLEDSAVYLCASTPTTVPGQGRNGYTFGSGTRLTVV.